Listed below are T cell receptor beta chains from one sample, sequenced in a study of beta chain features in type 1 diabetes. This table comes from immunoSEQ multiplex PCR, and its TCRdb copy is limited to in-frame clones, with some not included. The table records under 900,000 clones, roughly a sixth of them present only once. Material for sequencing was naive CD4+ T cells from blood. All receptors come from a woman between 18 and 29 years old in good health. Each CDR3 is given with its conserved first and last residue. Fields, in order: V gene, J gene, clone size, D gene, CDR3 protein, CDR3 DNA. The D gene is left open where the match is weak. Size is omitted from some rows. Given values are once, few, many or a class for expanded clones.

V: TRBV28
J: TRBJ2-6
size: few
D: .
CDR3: CASSFPQGSPGANVLTF
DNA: TGTGCCAGCAGTTTCCCTCAGGGCTCCCCTGGGGCCAACGTCCTGACTTTC

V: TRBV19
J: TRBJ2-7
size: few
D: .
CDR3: CASSIGPGAYEQYF
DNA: TGTGCCAGTAGTATCGGGCCAGGGGCGTACGAGCAGTACTTC

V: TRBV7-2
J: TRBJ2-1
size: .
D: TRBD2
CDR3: CASSLARLADNEQFF
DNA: TGTGCCAGCAGCTTAGCGCGTCTAGCGGACAATGAGCAGTTCTTC

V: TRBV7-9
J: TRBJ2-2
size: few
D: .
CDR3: CASSPAGWAGELFF
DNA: TGTGCCAGCAGCCCCGCCGGGTGGGCCGGGGAGCTGTTTTTT

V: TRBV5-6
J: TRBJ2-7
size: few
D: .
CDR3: CASSPPGPPSGEQYF
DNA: TGTGCCAGCAGCCCCCCGGGACCGCCCTCTGGAGAGCAGTACTTC

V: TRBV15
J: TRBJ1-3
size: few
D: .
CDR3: CATRGPSSGNTIYF
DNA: TGTGCCACCAGGGGCCCGAGCTCTGGAAACACCATATATTTT

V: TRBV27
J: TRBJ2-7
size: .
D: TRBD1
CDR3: CASSFHRGFDNPSSYEQYF
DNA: TGTGCCAGCAGTTTCCACAGGGGTTTCGATAATCCAAGCTCCTACGAGCAGTACTTC

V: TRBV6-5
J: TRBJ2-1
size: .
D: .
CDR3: CASSYGGEQFF
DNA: TGTGCCAGCAGTTACGGGGGTGAGCAGTTCTTC

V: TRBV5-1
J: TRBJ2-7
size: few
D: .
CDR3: CASRSIAHTNYEQYF
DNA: TGCGCCAGCAGGTCCATAGCGCACACAAACTACGAGCAGTACTTC

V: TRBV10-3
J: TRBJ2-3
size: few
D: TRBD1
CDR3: CAISGTGTGVTDTQYF
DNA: TGTGCCATCAGTGGAACCGGGACAGGGGTTACAGATACGCAGTATTTT

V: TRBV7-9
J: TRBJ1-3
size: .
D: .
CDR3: CASTPPGGSGNTIYF
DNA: TGTGCCAGCACTCCCCCGGGGGGCTCTGGAAACACCATATATTTT

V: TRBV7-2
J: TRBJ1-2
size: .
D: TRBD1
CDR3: CASSKETGIGYTF
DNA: TGTGCCAGCAGCAAAGAGACAGGGATTGGCTACACCTTC

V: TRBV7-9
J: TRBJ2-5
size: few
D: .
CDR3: CASSMRLQETQYF
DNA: TGTGCCAGCAGCATGAGACTCCAAGAGACCCAGTACTTC

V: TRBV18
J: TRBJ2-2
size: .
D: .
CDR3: CASSPNNQAITGELFF
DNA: TGTGCCAGCTCACCCAACAATCAGGCGATCACCGGGGAGCTGTTTTTT

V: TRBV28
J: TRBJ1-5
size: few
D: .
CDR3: CASSLKVPGGNQPQHF
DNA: TGTGCCAGCAGCCTCAAGGTACCAGGGGGCAATCAGCCCCAGCATTTT

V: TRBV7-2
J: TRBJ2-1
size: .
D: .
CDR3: CASSLDWGLYNEQFF
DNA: TGTGCCAGCAGCTTAGATTGGGGCCTTTACAATGAGCAGTTCTTC

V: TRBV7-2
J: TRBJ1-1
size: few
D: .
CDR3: CASSRYDRRSEAFF
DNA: TGTGCCAGCAGCCGATACGACAGGCGCTCTGAAGCTTTCTTT

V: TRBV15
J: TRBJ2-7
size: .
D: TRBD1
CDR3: CATSPDRSSYEQYF
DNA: TGTGCCACCAGTCCGGACAGGAGCTCCTACGAGCAGTACTTC

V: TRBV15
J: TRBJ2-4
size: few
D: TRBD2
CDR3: CATSREGTSGSVAKNIQYF
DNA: TGTGCCACCAGCAGAGAGGGGACTAGCGGGAGCGTAGCCAAAAACATTCAGTACTTC

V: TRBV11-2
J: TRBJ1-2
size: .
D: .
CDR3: CASSLEEGWGYTF
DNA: TGTGCCAGCAGCTTAGAGGAGGGCTGGGGCTACACCTTC

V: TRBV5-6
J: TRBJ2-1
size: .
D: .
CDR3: CASSLAPWGYNEQFF
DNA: TGTGCCAGCAGCTTGGCGCCCTGGGGATACAATGAGCAGTTCTTC

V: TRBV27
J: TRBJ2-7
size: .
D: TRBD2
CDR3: CASSLLAGGPSYEQYF
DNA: TGTGCCAGCAGTTTACTAGCGGGAGGGCCCTCCTACGAGCAGTACTTC

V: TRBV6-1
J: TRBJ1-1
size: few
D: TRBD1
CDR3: CASSAGQGFTNTEAFF
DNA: TGTGCCAGCAGTGCGGGACAGGGCTTCACGAACACTGAAGCTTTCTTT

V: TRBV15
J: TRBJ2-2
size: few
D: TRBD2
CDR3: CATSRLLPHLLAGGNTGELFF
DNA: TGTGCCACCAGCAGGCTCTTACCCCATCTACTAGCGGGAGGAAACACCGGGGAGCTGTTTTTT

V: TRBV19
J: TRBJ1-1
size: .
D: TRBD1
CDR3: CASSMRTGSAFF
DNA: TGTGCCAGTAGTATGCGGACAGGGTCAGCTTTCTTT

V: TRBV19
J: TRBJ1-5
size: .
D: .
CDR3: CASSIYQGQNQPQHF
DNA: TGTGCCAGTAGTATATATCAGGGCCAAAATCAGCCCCAGCATTTT

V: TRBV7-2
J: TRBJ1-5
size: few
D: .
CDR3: CASSPDPQYQPQHF
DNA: TGTGCCAGCAGCCCGGACCCTCAATATCAGCCCCAGCATTTT

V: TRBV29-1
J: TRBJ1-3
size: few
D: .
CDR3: CSVSQGFSGNTIYF
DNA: TGCAGCGTATCCCAAGGGTTCTCTGGAAACACCATATATTTT

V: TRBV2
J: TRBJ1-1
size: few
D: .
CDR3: CASSVAAGSWGEAFF
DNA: TGTGCCAGCAGTGTGGCTGCAGGGAGTTGGGGGGAAGCTTTCTTT

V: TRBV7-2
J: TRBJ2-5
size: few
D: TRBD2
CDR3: CASKRGFGETQYF
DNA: TGTGCCAGTAAGCGGGGATTCGGGGAGACCCAGTACTTC

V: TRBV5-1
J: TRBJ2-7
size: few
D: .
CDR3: CASSPGEYEQYF
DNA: TGCGCCAGCAGCCCAGGGGAATACGAGCAGTACTTC

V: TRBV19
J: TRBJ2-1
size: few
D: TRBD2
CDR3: CASRSVPIVTSGRFEQFF
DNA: TGTGCCAGTAGAAGCGTACCCATTGTGACTAGCGGGAGATTTGAGCAGTTCTTC

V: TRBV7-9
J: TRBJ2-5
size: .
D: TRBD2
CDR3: CASSTPTSGIWETQYF
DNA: TGTGCCAGCAGCACGCCGACTAGCGGGATTTGGGAGACCCAGTACTTC

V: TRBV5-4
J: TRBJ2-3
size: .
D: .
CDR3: CASSHLPRGSTDTQYF
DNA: TGTGCCAGCAGCCACCTACCCCGGGGGAGCACAGATACGCAGTATTTT

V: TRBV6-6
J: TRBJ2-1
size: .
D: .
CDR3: CASRHPTRLIEQFF
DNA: TGTGCCAGCAGGCATCCGACTAGACTCATTGAGCAGTTCTTC

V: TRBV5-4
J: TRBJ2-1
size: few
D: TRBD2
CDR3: CASSSDPAGALEQFF
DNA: TGTGCCAGCAGCTCGGATCCAGCGGGAGCGCTCGAGCAGTTCTTC

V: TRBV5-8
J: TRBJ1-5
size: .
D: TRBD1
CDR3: CASSSMTGSGGSQPQHF
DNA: TGTGCCAGCAGCTCCATGACAGGGAGCGGAGGAAGTCAGCCCCAGCATTTT